The 13 T cell receptor beta chains below come from one sample, sequenced in a study of T-cell memory formation after mild COVID-19. TCRdb redid the calling of the 5' RACE reads with MiXCR, one entry per CDR3 protein. Altogether about 350,000 distinct CDR3 sequences are present, 12% to 15% being singletons, with the ten largest covering approximately 22%. Sequencing was carried out using PBMCs or a T cell subset sorted from them (not recorded which). Receptor source: a man aged 18 to 30 who had mild COVID-19 (a few samples of this study predate the infection). Cell type and time point are not known.

This clonotype was observed a few times. The chain recombines TRBV6-5 with TRBJ1-2; maybe TRBD1 (5 bases). Trimming pared 5 bases from V and 4 bases from J, leaving 8 bases between. This CDR3 has 12 amino acids. Germline CDR1 reads MNHEY; CDR2 reads SVGAGI. The CDR3, as DNA: TGTGCCAGCAGTCGGGGGACCTATGGCTACACCTTC. As protein: CASSRGTYGYTF.

The chain links TRBV6-1 to TRBJ2-7; the D gene is possibly TRBD2 (5 bases). Germline CDR1 reads MNHNS; CDR2 reads SASEGT. V was cut by 6 bases and J by 1 base, with 16 bases left in between. The CDR3 loop spans 15 amino acids. CDR3 nucleotide sequence: TGTGCCAGCAGGGAAAGAGGGAGTCAATCCTACGAGCAGTACGTC. Amino acids: CASRERGSQSYEQYV.

V gene TRBV4-1 combines with J gene TRBJ1-5; tentatively, D is TRBD1 (5 bases). Per the germline V gene, CDR1 is MGHRA and CDR2 is YSYEKL. V gave up 3 bases and J gave up 5 bases, with 11 bases separating them. The CDR3 consists of 14 residues. The CDR3: CASSHPSTDQPQHF. DNA of the CDR3: TGCGCCAGCAGCCACCCTTCGACAGATCAGCCCCAGCATTTT.

CDR3 sequence reads: CASSAPGALPQDTEAFF. As DNA, the CDR3 is TGTGCCAGCAGTGCCCCCGGGGCGTTACCCCAGGACACTGAAGCTTTCTTT. The rearrangement uses TRBV2 and TRBJ1-1, with a weak D call TRBD1 (5 bases). Trimming left V 4 bases short and J 3 bases short, with 21 bases between. The CDR3 has 17 amino acids. The germline V gene encodes CDR1 SNHLY and CDR2 FYNNEI.

The rearrangement links TRBV11-3 to TRBJ1-5; possible D gene TRBD1, 5 bases. The CDR3 length is 15 residues. Germline assignment: CDR1 SGHNT and CDR2 YENEEA. V was shortened by 5 bases and J by 6 bases, with 17 bases between the two germline ends. The CDR3 DNA sequence: TGTGCCAGCAGCCCGCGGGACGGGCCGGGTCAGCCCCAGCATTTT. Translating gives CASSPRDGPGQPQHF.

This clonotype appeared a few times. The genes are TRBV9 and TRBJ2-1, with D unclear. This CDR3 contains 14 residues. The ends were cut back, 0 bases at V and 5 bases at J, with 9 bases in the middle. The V gene's germline CDR1 is SGDLS and CDR2 YYNGEE. In nucleotides, the CDR3 is TGTGCCAGCAGCGTAGGGCCAACCCACAATGAGCAGTTCTTC. Translating gives CASSVGPTHNEQFF.

This clonotype was detected ten times or more. The J gene is TRBJ2-2, the V gene TRBV15; weak D call: TRBD2 (5 bases). V dropped 2 bases and J dropped 6 bases, with 16 bases sitting between them. The CDR3 loop spans 16 amino acids. The germline CDR1 and CDR2 sequences are LNHNV and YYDKDF (reference sequence). The CDR3 reads CATSRPDLASAGELFF. CDR3 nucleotide sequence: TGTGCCACCAGCAGACCGGACTTGGCGAGCGCCGGGGAGCTGTTTTTT. Based on the CDR3 plus reference TRBV15 and TRBJ2-2, the full variable domain is DAMVIQNPRYQVTQFGKPVTLSCSQTLNHNVMYWYQQKSSQAPKLLFHYYDKDFNNEADTPDNFQSRRPNTSFCFLDIRSPGLGDTAMYLCATSRPDLASAGELFFGEGSRLTVL.

This clonotype occurred a few times. The chain combines TRBV29-1 with TRBJ2-1; possible D gene TRBD2, 5 bases. The CDR3 loop spans 13 amino acids. The ends were cut back, 7 bases at V and 2 bases at J, with 12 bases in the middle. In germline, CDR1 is SQVTM, CDR2 ANQGSEA. The CDR3 nucleotides read TGCAGCGCCAAGGACTTGACCTACAATGAGCAGTTCTTC. It specifies CSAKDLTYNEQFF.

The chain carries TRBV20-1 and TRBJ1-5; 8 positions agree with TRBD1. The germline CDR1 and CDR2 sequences are DFQATT and SNEGSKA (reference sequence). The CDR3 runs to 14 residues. Trimming at V came to 0 bases and at J to 8 bases, leaving 6 bases not matched to a gene. CDR3 region: CSARDPDRGEPQHF. CDR3 DNA sequence: TGCAGTGCTAGAGACCCCGACAGGGGTGAGCCCCAGCATTTT.

The sample holds many counts of this clonotype. This chain connects TRBV20-1 to TRBJ2-1, with TRBD2 matching over 7 bases. Germline CDR1 DFQATT, CDR2 SNEGSKA (reference sequence). The CDR3 has 14 residues. V shed 3 bases and J 0 bases; nucleotides not matched to a gene: 2. The CDR3 DNA is TGCAGTGCTAGCGGGGGGAGCTCCTACAATGAGCAGTTCTTC. Translated: CSASGGSSYNEQFF.

J is TRBJ2-5 and V is TRBV20-1; either TRBD1 or TRBD2 may fit D (6 bases each). Germline V gene lookup returns CDR1 DFQATT and CDR2 SNEGSKA (reference sequence). The CDR3 is 15 residues long. Trimming pared 3 bases from V and 2 bases from J, leaving 16 bases between. The CDR3 bases are TGCAGTGCTAGTATTGTACGGGGGCAGCAAGAGACCCAGTACTTC. This encodes CSASIVRGQQETQYF.

This clonotype was seen repeatedly, ten times or more. Written as DNA, the CDR3 is TGTGCCAGCAGCGCCGGGACAGGGGCCCCTCTGGCCCACGAGCAGTACTTC. It codes for CASSAGTGAPLAHEQYF. This chain uses TRBV7-9 with TRBJ2-7; 10 bases line up with TRBD1. CDR3 length: 17 residues. V was pared by 5 bases and J by 5 bases, with 15 bases of the junction left unmatched. Germline assignment: CDR1 SEHNR and CDR2 FQNEAQ (reference sequence).

This clonotype was detected only a few times. The J gene is TRBJ2-3, the V gene TRBV11-2, with a possible D match to TRBD2 (6 bases). V was trimmed by 0 bases and J by 5 bases, leaving 6 bases between them. CDR3 length: 13 amino acids. Germline V gene lookup returns CDR1 SGHAT and CDR2 FQNNGV. DNA for the CDR3: TGTGCCAGCAGCTTAGAGGAGGGAGATACGCAGTATTTT. This gives the protein CASSLEEGDTQYF. Full variable domain (missing parts from reference TRBV11-2 and TRBJ2-3): EAGVAQSPRYKIIEKRQSVAFWCNPISGHATLYWYQQILGQGPKLLIQFQNNGVVDDSQLPKDRFSAERLKGVDSTLKIQPAKLEDSAVYLCASSLEEGDTQYFGPGTRLTVL.